The entry below describes one T cell receptor (beta chain). Antigen unknown. Relative to the germline gene, one junction end is altered; a read error may explain this. The CDR3 consists of 14 residues. Per the germline V gene, CDR1 is LGHDT and CDR2 is YNNKEL (reference sequence). This sample is drawn from a study of regulatory T cells in long-lasting Graves disease. Study at large: By definition, persistent Graves' disease involved antithyroid drugs for over 5 years alongside positive TSH receptor antibodies.

The authors built TCR beta libraries using iRepertoire HTBI primers and Arm-PCR of CDR3 regions. Original handling: The study identified about 60 TRBV and some 13 TRBJ segments across samples. TCRdb reprocessed the multiplex PCR reads with MiXCR, giving one entry per CDR3 protein. It is TCRdb's table, rather than the study itself, that gives the V and J calls and clone size. The table records 300,000 to 350,000 distinct CDR3 sequences, around 20% of them present only once. General study points: Relative to newly diagnosed Graves' patients, persistent ones had lower TCR diversity. Clonotypes that were public and shared totalled around 2,700 in persistent patients versus 900 to 1,000 in new patients.

Time point denoted: persistent/refractory GD, antithyroid drugs over 5 years with positive TRAb. PBMCs provided the RNA from which the TCR library was made. The receptor was derived from a female donor with Graves disease. The chain joins TRBV3-1 to TRBJ1-2; possible D gene TRBD1, 6 bases. The starting material was peripheral blood mononuclear cells (PBMCs), obtained when the disease was refractory, from a patient treated with antithyroid drugs. The CDR3 nucleotides are TGTGCCAGCAGCGCCCTAGGGGGGAACTGTGGCTACACCTTC. It codes for CASSALGGNCGYTF.